The T cell receptor beta chain described here comes from a study of blood T cell repertoires in COVID-19. Study overall: Donors in the United States, Italy and Spain gave samples during acute or convalescent COVID-19. T cells, B-cell-depleted T cells, or PBMCs supplied cDNA or gDNA.

Patients of the Seattle cohort, enrolled during active infection, were followed longitudinally. About this clone: The sample carries other DNA sequences with the same CDR3.

As originally analysed: Nucleated cell counts were estimated from reference gene primer amplification. Libraries were prepared by immunoSEQ multiplex PCR; TCRdb keeps only in-frame clonotypes and omits some of them. V and J calls and clone size are those listed in that table; D and trimming were worked out from the DNA. The repertoire consists of over 450,000 clones, with roughly nine tenths occurring once and the leading ten covering 0.7% to 1%. Germline trimming cut 0 bases from V and 7 bases from J; bases unmatched to any gene: 1. The CDR3 sequence is 14 residues long. The germline gives CDR1 SGHRS, CDR2 YFSETQ.

The TCR was taken from a man younger than 35 with COVID-19, enrolled during active disease. This chain connects TRBV5-1 to TRBJ1-4, with TRBD1 identical over 9 bases. The sample taken for sequencing was peripheral blood. This CDR3 reads CASSLGTGVEKLFF. The CDR3 DNA reads TGCGCCAGCAGCTTGGGGACAGGGGTTGAAAAACTGTTTTTT.